The source of this T cell receptor (beta chain) is a study of cytomegalovirus exposure and HLA in healthy donors. The study's findings and limits: One cluster of highly shared sequence variants probably arose as a sequencing artifact. Indistinguishable V segments, including TRBV6-2 and TRBV6-3, were excluded. For most TCR sequences rarity was the rule, although some public TCRs occurred in many donors.

Germline CDR1 and CDR2: SGHTA and FQGNSA. Trimming removed 3 bases from V and 6 bases from J; junction bases left unmatched: 7. The CDR3 is 14 amino acids. Nominal health characterized the donors when sampled, though unrecorded immune exposures were likely. The primer mix had 60 Vbeta and 13 Jbeta primers. Here immunoSEQ multiplex PCR was the method, and the copy in TCRdb shows in-frame clones only, minus some. The repertoire consists of just under 150,000 clones, with 75% to 90% occurring once and the leading ten covering 2.5% to 3%. Concerning this clone itself: The antigen is unknown.

Sequencing was carried out using PBMCs. The sequence came from a woman aged 25-40 years in good health and CMV-seronegative. The genes are TRBV7-2 and TRBJ2-5; 7 bases fit TRBD2. CDR3 in amino acids: CASSFGQRGQTQYF. CDR3 sequence (DNA): TGTGCCAGCAGCTTTGGGCAGCGGGGACAGACCCAGTACTTC.